This T cell receptor (beta chain) was sequenced in a study of blood T cell repertoires in COVID-19. Study-level background: T cells, B-cell-depleted T cells, or PBMCs provided the cDNA or gDNA that served as material.

The CDR3 is made up of 14 amino acids. CDR1 and CDR2 (germline): SGHRS, YFSETQ. Deletions cut 0 bases from V and 3 bases from J, with 6 bases between. This clone was detected only once. Per the study methods: Amplification with reference gene primers provided the estimates of nucleated cell counts. Profiled with immunoSEQ multiplex PCR; TCRdb holds only in-frame clones, not every one. V, J and clone size are those of that table, while D and trimming were read from the DNA. The data show 130,000 or so clones, under 85% seen once. Sequenced: peripheral blood. The V gene is TRBV5-1, the J gene TRBJ2-2; no clear D. The clonotype was recovered from a human donor in a cohort sampled during active COVID-19. CDR3 nucleotides: TGCGCCAGCAGCTTGGTGGTAGACACCGGGGAGCTGTTTTTT. This translates into CASSLVVDTGELFF.